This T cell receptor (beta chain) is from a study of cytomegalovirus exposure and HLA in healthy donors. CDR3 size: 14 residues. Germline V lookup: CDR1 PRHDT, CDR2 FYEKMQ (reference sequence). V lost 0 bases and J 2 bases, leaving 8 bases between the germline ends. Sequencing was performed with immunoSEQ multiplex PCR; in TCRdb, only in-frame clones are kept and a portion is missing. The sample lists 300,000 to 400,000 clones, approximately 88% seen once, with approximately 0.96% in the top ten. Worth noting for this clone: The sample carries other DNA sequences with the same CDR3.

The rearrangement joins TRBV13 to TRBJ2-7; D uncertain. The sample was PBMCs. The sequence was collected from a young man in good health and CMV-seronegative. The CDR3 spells CASSLGPVTYEQYF. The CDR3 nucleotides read TGTGCCAGCAGCTTAGGACCGGTAACCTACGAGCAGTACTTC.